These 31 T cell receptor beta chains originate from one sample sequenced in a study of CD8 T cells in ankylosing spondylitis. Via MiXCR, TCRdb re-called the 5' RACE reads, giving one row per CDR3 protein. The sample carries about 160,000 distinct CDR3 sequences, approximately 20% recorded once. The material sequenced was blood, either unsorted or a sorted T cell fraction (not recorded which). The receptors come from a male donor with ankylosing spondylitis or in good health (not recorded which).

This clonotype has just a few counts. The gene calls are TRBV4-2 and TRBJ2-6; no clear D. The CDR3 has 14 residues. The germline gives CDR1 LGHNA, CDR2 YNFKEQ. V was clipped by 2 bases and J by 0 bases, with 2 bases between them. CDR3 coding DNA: TGTGCCAGCAGCCAATACTCTGGGGCCAACGTCCTGACTTTC. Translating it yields CASSQYSGANVLTF.

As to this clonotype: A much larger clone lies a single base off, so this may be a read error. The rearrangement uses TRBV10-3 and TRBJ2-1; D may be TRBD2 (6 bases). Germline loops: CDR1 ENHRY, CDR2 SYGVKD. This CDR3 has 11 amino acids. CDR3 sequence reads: CVMQGGDEQFF. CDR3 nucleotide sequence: TGTGTCATGCAGGGAGGCGATGAGCAGTTCTTC.

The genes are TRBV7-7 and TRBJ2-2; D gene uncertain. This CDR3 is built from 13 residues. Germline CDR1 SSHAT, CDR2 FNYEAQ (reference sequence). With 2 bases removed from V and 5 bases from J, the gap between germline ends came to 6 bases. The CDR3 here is CASSLYQTGELFF. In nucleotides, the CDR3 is TGTGCCAGCAGCTTATATCAAACCGGGGAGCTGTTTTTT.

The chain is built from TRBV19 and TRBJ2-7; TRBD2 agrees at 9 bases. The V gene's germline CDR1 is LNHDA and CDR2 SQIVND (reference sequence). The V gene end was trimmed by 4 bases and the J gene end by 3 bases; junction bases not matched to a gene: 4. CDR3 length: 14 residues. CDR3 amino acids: CASSNSGSYYEQYF. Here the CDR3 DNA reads TGTGCCAGTAGTAATAGCGGGAGTTACTACGAGCAGTACTTC.

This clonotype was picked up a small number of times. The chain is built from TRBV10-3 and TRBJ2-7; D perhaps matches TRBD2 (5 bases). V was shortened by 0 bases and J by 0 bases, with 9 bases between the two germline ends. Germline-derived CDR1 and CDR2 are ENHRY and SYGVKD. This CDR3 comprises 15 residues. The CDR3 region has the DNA TGTGCCATCAGTGAGTCCGCGGGCGGCTCCTACGAGCAGTACTTC. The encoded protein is CAISESAGGSYEQYF.

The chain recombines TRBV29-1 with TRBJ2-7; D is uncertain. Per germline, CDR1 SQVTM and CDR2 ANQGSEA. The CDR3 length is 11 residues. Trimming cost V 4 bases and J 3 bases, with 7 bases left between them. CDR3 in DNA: TGCAGCGTTGTTAGGAACTACGAGCAGTACTTC. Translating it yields CSVVRNYEQYF.

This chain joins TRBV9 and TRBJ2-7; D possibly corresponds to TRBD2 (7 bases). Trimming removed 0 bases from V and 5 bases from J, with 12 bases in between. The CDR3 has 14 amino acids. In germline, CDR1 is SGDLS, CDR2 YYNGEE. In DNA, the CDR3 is TGTGCCAGCAGCGTAGAGGAGGGGGGGAACGAGCAGTACTTC. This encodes CASSVEEGGNEQYF.

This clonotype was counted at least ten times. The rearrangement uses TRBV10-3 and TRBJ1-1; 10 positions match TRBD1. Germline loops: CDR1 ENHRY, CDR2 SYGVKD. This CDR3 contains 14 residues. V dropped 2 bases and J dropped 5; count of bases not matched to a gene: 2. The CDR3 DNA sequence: TGTGCCATCAGTGAGGCGGGACAGGGGACTGAAGCTTTCTTT. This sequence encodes CAISEAGQGTEAFF.

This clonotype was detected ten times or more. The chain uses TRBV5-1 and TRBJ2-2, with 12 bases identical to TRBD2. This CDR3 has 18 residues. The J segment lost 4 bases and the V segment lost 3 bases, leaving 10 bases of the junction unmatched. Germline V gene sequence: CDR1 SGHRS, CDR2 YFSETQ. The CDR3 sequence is CASSSSRPGLAGTGELFF. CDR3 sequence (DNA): TGCGCCAGCAGCTCCTCCCGGCCGGGACTAGCGGGCACCGGGGAGCTGTTTTTT.

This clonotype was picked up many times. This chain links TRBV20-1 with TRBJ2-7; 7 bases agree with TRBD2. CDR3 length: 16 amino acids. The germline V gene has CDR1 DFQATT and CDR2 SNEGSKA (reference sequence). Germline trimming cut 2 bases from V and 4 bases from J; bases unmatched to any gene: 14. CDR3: CSARSNEASGGYEQYF. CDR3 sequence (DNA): TGCAGTGCTAGATCTAACGAAGCTAGCGGAGGTTACGAGCAGTACTTC.

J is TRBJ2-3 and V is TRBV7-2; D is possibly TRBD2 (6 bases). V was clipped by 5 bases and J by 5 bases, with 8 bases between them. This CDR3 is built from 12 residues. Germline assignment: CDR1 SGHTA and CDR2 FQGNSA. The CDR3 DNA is TGTGCCAGCAGCCCGGGAGTAGATACGCAGTATTTT. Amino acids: CASSPGVDTQYF.

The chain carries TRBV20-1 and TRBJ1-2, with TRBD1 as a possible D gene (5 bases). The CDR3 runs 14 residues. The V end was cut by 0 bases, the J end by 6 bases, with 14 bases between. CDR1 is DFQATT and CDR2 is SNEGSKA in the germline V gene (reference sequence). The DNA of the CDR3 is TGCAGTGCTAGAGAAGGACTGGGACCTCATGGCTACACCTTC. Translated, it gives CSAREGLGPHGYTF.

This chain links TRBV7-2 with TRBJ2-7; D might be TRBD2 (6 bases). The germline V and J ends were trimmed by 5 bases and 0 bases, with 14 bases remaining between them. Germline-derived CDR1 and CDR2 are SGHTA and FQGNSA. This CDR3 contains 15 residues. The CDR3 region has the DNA TGTGCCAGCAGCCATCAAGCGGGCCACTCCTACGAGCAGTACTTC. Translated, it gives CASSHQAGHSYEQYF.

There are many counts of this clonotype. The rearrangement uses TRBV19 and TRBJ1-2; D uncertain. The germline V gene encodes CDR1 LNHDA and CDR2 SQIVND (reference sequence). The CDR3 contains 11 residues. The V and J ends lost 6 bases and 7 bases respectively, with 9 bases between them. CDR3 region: CASSGSGGYTF. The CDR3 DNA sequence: TGTGCCAGTAGCGGGAGTGGTGGCTACACCTTC.

CDR3 bases: TGTGCCAGCAGTTTTTCGTCGGCTAGCGGGAGTGGGTACAATGAGCAGTTCTTC. It encodes CASSFSSASGSGYNEQFF. J is TRBJ2-1 and V is TRBV28, with 10 bases fitting TRBD2. Looked up from germline, CDR1 is MDHEN and CDR2 is SYDVKM. The V and J ends lost 3 bases and 4 bases, in that order; junction bases with no gene match: 12. The CDR3 loop spans 18 amino acids.

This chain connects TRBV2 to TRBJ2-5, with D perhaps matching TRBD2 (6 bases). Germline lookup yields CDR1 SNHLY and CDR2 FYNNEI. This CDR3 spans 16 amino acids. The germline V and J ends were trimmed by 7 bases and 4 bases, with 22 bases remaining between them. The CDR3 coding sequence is TGTGCCAGCACCCCCGGCGGAGGGGAATTGCGAGAGACCCAGTACTTC. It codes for CASTPGGGELRETQYF.

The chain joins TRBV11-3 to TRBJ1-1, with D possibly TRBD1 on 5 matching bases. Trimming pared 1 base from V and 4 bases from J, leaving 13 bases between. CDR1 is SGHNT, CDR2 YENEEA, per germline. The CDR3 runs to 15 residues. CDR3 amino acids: CASSLGRGSSTEAFF. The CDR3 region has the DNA TGTGCCAGCAGCTTAGGGAGGGGCTCTAGCACTGAAGCTTTCTTT. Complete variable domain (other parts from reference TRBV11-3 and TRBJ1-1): EAGVVQSPRYKIIEKKQPVAFWCNPISGHNTLYWYLQNLGQGPELLIRYENEEAVDDSQLPKDRFSAERLKGVDSTLKIQPAELGDSAVYLCASSLGRGSSTEAFFGQGTRLTVV.

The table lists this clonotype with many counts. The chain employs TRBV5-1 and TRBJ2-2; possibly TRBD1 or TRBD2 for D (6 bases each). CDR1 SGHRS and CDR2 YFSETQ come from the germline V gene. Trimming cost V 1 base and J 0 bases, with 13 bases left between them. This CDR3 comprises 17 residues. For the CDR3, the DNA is TGCGCCAGCAGCTTGTCCGGGGGACACGCGAACACCGGGGAGCTGTTTTTT. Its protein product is CASSLSGGHANTGELFF.

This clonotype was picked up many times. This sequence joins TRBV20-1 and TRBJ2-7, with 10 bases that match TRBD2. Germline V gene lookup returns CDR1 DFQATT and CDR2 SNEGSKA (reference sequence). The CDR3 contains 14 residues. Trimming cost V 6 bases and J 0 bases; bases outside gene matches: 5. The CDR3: CSARTSGSSYEQYF. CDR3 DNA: TGCAGTGCAAGGACTAGCGGCAGCTCCTACGAGCAGTACTTC.

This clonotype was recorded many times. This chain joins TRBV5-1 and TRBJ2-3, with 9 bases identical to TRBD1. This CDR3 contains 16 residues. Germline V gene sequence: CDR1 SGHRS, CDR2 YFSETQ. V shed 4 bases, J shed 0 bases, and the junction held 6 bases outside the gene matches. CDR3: CASSPTQGASTDTQYF. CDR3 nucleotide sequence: TGCGCCAGCAGCCCCACACAGGGGGCTAGCACAGATACGCAGTATTTT.

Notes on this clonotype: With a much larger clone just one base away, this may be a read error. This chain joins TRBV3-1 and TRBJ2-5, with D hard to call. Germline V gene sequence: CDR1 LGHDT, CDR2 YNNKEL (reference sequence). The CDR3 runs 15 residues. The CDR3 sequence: CASTQGTLTQETQYF. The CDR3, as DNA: TGTGCCAGCACCCAAGGAACGCTGACACAAGAGACCCAGTACTTC.

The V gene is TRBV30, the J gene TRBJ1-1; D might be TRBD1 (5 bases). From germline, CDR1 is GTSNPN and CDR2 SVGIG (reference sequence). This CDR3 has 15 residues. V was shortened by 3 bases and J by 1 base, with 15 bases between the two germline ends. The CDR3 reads CAWRSGGISNTEAFF. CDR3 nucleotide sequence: TGTGCCTGGAGGTCTGGGGGAATTTCGAACACTGAAGCTTTCTTT.

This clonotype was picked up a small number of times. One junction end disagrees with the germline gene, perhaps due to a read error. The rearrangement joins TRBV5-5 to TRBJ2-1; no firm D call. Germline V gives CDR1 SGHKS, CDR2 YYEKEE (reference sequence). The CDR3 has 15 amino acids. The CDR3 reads CASSLEFASFNEQFF. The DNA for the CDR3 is TGTGCCAGCAGCTTGGAATTTGCCTCCTTCAATGAGCAGTTCTTC.

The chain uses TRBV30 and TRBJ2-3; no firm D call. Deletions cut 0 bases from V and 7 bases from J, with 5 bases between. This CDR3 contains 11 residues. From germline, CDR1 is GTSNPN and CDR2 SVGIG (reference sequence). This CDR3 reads CAWSVVNTQYF. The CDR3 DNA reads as TGTGCCTGGAGTGTCGTCAATACGCAGTATTTT.

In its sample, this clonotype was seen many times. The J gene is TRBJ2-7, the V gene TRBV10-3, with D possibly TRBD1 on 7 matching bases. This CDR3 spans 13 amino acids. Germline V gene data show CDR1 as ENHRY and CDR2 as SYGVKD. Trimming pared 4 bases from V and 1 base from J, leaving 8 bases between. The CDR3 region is CAISAGGSYEQYF. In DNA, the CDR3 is TGTGCCATCAGTGCAGGGGGGTCCTACGAGCAGTACTTC.

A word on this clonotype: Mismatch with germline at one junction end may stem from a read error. As DNA, the CDR3 is TGCGCCAGCATGAGGAACCAAAACACCGGGGGGCTGTTTTTT. Encoded protein: CASMRNQNTGGLFF. This chain links TRBV5-1 with TRBJ2-2, with a weak D call TRBD2 (6 bases). The CDR3 totals 14 residues. CDR1 and CDR2 (germline): SGHRS, YFSETQ.

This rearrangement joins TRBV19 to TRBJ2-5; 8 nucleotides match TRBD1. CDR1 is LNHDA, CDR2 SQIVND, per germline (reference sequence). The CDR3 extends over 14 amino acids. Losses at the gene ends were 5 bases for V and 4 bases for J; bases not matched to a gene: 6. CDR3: CASSFGQGIETQYF. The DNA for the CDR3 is TGTGCCAGTAGTTTTGGACAGGGCATAGAGACCCAGTACTTC.

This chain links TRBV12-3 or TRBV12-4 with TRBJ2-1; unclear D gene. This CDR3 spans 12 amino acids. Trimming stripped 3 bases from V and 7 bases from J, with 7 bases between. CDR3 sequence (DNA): TGTGCCAGCAGTTTGCTGGCAAATGAGCAGTTCTTC. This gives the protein CASSLLANEQFF.

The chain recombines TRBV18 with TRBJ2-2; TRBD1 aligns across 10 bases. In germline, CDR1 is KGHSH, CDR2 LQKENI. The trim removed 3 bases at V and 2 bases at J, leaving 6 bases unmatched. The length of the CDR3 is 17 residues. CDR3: CASSPRQGAPNTGELFF. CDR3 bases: TGTGCCAGCTCACCGAGACAGGGGGCTCCTAACACCGGGGAGCTGTTTTTT.

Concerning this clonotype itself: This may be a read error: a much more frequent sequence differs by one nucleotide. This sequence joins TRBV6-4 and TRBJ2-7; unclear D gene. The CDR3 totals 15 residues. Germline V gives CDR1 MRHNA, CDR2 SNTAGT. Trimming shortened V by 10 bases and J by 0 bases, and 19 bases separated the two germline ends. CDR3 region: CATRMELQSSYEQYF. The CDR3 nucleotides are TGTGCCACCAGGATGGAGCTTCAGAGCTCCTACGAGCAGTACTTC.

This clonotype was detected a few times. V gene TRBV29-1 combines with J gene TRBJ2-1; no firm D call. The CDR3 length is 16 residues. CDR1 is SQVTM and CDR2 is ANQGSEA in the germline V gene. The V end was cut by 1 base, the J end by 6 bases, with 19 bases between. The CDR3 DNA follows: TGCAGCGTTGAAGGCGGACCCTCACTCTTGGGCAATGAGCAGTTCTTC. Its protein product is CSVEGGPSLLGNEQFF.